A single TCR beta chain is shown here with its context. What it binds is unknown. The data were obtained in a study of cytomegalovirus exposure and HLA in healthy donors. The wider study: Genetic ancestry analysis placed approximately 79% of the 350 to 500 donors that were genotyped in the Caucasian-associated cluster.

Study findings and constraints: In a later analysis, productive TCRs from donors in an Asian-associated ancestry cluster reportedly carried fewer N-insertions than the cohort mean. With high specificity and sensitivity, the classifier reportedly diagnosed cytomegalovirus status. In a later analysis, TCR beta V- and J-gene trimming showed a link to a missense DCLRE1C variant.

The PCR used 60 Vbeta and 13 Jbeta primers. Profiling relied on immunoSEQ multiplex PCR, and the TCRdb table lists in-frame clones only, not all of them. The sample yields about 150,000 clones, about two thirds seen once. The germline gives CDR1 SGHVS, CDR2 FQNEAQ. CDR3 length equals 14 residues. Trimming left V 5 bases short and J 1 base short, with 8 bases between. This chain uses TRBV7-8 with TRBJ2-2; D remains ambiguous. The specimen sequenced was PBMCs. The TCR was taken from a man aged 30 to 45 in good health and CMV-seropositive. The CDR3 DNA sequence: TGTGCCAGCAGCCCGAGACAGAACACCGGGGAGCTGTTTTTT. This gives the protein CASSPRQNTGELFF. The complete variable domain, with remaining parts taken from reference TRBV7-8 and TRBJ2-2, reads GAGVSQSPRYKVAKRGQDVALRCDPISGHVSLFWYQQALGQGPEFLTYFQNEAQLDKSGLPSDRFFAERPEGSVSTLKIQRTQQEDSAVYLCASSPRQNTGELFFGEGSRLTVL.